Following are 26 T cell receptor beta chains from one sample sequenced in a study of cytomegalovirus exposure and HLA in healthy donors. PCR amplification relied on 60 Vbeta primers (plus 13 Jbeta primers). Profiling relied on immunoSEQ multiplex PCR, and the TCRdb table lists in-frame clones only, not all of them. The table has 85,000 to 130,000 clones, 65% to 75% seen once. The sample taken for sequencing was PBMCs. The receptors come from a woman aged 18 to 35 in good health and CMV-seropositive.

For the CDR3, the DNA is TGTGCCAGCAGTGCCGGGACAGGGACCATGGGTGAGCAGTTCTTC. Its translation: CASSAGTGTMGEQFF. The chain uses TRBV6-1 and TRBJ2-1; 9 nucleotides align to TRBD1. Trimming removed 4 bases from V and 9 bases from J; junction bases left unmatched: 10. Per germline, CDR1 MNHNS and CDR2 SASEGT. The CDR3 covers 15 residues.

The J gene is TRBJ2-5, the V gene TRBV6-5; the D gene is possibly TRBD1 (5 bases). The ends were cut back, 6 bases at V and 1 base at J, with 6 bases in the middle. This CDR3 region has 12 residues. The germline V gene has CDR1 MNHEY and CDR2 SVGAGI. CDR3 region: CASRGLQETQYF. The DNA for the CDR3 is TGTGCCAGCAGGGGGCTCCAAGAGACCCAGTACTTC.

The chain carries TRBV6-1 and TRBJ2-1; maybe TRBD2 (5 bases). Looked up from germline, CDR1 is MNHNS and CDR2 is SASEGT. The CDR3 extends over 14 amino acids. Trimming took off 6 bases at V and 0 bases at J, with 9 bases between the two ends. CDR3 bases: TGTGCCAGCAGCCGAGAGGGCTCCTACAATGAGCAGTTCTTC. Its translation is CASSREGSYNEQFF.

By share, this clone ranks as medium-sized. The rearrangement uses TRBV7-7 and TRBJ2-2; tentatively, D is TRBD1 (5 bases). CDR1 is SSHAT, CDR2 FNYEAQ, per germline (reference sequence). This CDR3 is built from 14 residues. Trimming removed 2 bases at V and 6 bases at J, with 10 bases between. CDR3 DNA sequence: TGTGCCAGCAGCTTACAGGGTGGTTCCGGGGAGCTGTTTTTT. Translating it yields CASSLQGGSGELFF. Using reference TRBV7-7 and TRBJ2-2 for the parts outside the CDR3, the full variable domain is GAGVSQSPRYKVTKRGQDVTLRCDPISSHATLYWYQQALGQGPEFLTYFNYEAQPDKSGLPSDRFSAERPEGSISTLTIQRTEQRDSAMYRCASSLQGGSGELFFGEGSRLTVL.

This clone was observed a few times. The gene calls are TRBV9 and TRBJ1-2; D is unclear. The V gene's germline CDR1 is SGDLS and CDR2 YYNGEE. The V end lost 0 bases, the J end lost 7 bases, and 4 bases lay between the germline ends. This CDR3 comprises 11 residues. The CDR3 sequence: CASSVAGGYTF. The CDR3 nucleotides are TGTGCCAGCAGCGTAGCGGGTGGCTACACCTTC.

V gene TRBV6-5 combines with J gene TRBJ2-7; possible D gene TRBD1, 6 bases. Germline V lookup: CDR1 MNHEY, CDR2 SVGAGI. V was cut by 5 bases and J by 4 bases, with 12 bases left in between. This CDR3 region has 13 residues. The CDR3 region is CASSPRDIYEQYF. As DNA, the CDR3 is TGTGCCAGCAGTCCCCGGGACATTTACGAGCAGTACTTC.

V is TRBV5-1 and J is TRBJ2-1, with 9 bases aligning to TRBD2. The V gene end was trimmed by 6 bases and the J gene end by 0 bases; junction bases not matched to a gene: 7. The CDR3 contains 16 residues. The germline V gene has CDR1 SGHRS and CDR2 YFSETQ. The CDR3 coding sequence is TGCGCCAGCACACCCCTGACTAGCGGCTCCTACAATGAGCAGTTCTTC. Residues: CASTPLTSGSYNEQFF.

This clone was found a few times. Other DNA sequences in this sample translate to the same CDR3. V is TRBV9 and J is TRBJ1-3; D perhaps matches TRBD1 (6 bases). The germline V gene encodes CDR1 SGDLS and CDR2 YYNGEE. The ends were cut back, 5 bases at V and 1 base at J, with 10 bases in the middle. The CDR3 spans 14 residues. The CDR3 protein is CASSGQISGNTIYF. In DNA form, the CDR3 reads TGTGCCAGCAGTGGACAGATATCTGGAAACACCATATATTTT.

The chain recombines TRBV18 with TRBJ2-7; TRBD1 aligns across 8 bases. The CDR3 consists of 15 residues. The V gene's germline CDR1 is KGHSH and CDR2 LQKENI. The V gene end was trimmed by 2 bases and the J gene end by 3 bases; junction bases not matched to a gene: 6. The DNA of the CDR3 is TGTGCCAGCTCACCAATGGGACAGGACCTCTACGAGCAGTACTTC. Translated, it gives CASSPMGQDLYEQYF.

This chain connects TRBV4-1 to TRBJ2-1, with D tentatively TRBD1 (6 bases). CDR1 MGHRA and CDR2 YSYEKL come from the germline V gene. Between the trimmed V and J ends, which lost 3 bases and 3 bases, there was a span of 6 bases. CDR3 size: 13 residues. Here the CDR3 reads CASSQDSYNEQFF. CDR3 DNA: TGCGCCAGCAGCCAGGACAGCTACAATGAGCAGTTCTTC.

The chain carries TRBV15 and TRBJ2-7; weak D call: TRBD2 (5 bases). V lost 4 bases, J lost 0 bases, and 10 bases lay in between. In germline, CDR1 is LNHNV, CDR2 YYDKDF (reference sequence). The CDR3 has 14 amino acids. CDR3 sequence: CATSIGVNSYEQYF. The CDR3 region has the DNA TGTGCCACCAGCATCGGGGTAAACTCCTACGAGCAGTACTTC.

This sequence joins TRBV7-8 and TRBJ2-3, with 10 positions matching TRBD2. Per the germline V gene, CDR1 is SGHVS and CDR2 is FQNEAQ. J lost 4 bases, V lost 1 base, and 5 bases had no gene match. The CDR3 length is 16 residues. CDR3 loop: CASSLGSSGRSDTQYF. Here the CDR3 DNA reads TGTGCCAGCAGCTTAGGGTCTAGCGGGAGATCAGATACGCAGTATTTT.

This CDR3 is CASSQYSTDTQYF. In DNA, the CDR3 is TGTGCCAGCAGCCAATATAGCACAGATACGCAGTATTTT. V and J are TRBV14 and TRBJ2-3; D is ambiguous. Trimming cost V 2 bases and J 0 bases, with 3 bases left between them. This CDR3 comprises 13 residues. CDR1 SGHDN and CDR2 FVKESK come from the germline V gene.

V gene TRBV7-9 combines with J gene TRBJ2-5; no definite D call. CDR1 is SEHNR, CDR2 FQNEAQ, per germline (reference sequence). V shed 5 bases and J shed 5 bases, with 18 bases lying between them. The CDR3 runs 15 residues. CDR3 DNA: TGTGCCAGCAGCCCGATAGCCCGTCAGAAGGAGACCCAGTACTTC. It translates to CASSPIARQKETQYF.

The chain is built from TRBV29-1 and TRBJ2-5; D is uncertain. Judging by the DNA end, TRBJ2-7 fits better; the J call may be wrong. Germline loops: CDR1 SQVTM, CDR2 ANQGSEA. The CDR3 extends over 10 amino acids. DNA of the CDR3: TGCAGCGTCGAGCTCTACGAGCAGTACTTC. It codes for CSVELYEQYF.

This clone was counted between two and nine times. The chain joins TRBV27 to TRBJ1-4, with D tentatively TRBD1 (6 bases). The CDR3 length is 15 residues. Germline V gene sequence: CDR1 MNHEY, CDR2 SMNVEV (reference sequence). V gave up 5 bases and J gave up 4 bases, with 14 bases separating them. CDR3 sequence (DNA): TGTGCCAGCAGTAGACAGGACCCCCTTAATGAAAAACTGTTTTTT. This codes for CASSRQDPLNEKLFF.

This clone was observed once. This sequence joins TRBV13 and TRBJ2-1; D is perhaps TRBD2 (6 bases). CDR3 length: 15 amino acids. V lost 5 bases and J lost 6, with 17 bases in between. The germline CDR1 and CDR2 sequences are PRHDT and FYEKMQ (reference sequence). CDR3 protein: CASSPPEGGLNEQFF. In DNA form, the CDR3 reads TGTGCCAGCAGCCCCCCGGAGGGCGGGCTCAATGAGCAGTTCTTC.

V usage is TRBV4-1 and J usage is TRBJ1-2; possibly TRBD1 for D (6 bases). The CDR3 consists of 16 residues. Germline CDR1 is MGHRA and CDR2 is YSYEKL. V gave up 3 bases and J gave up 0 bases, with 14 bases separating them. The CDR3 loop is CASSQEQGRANYGYTF. The CDR3 DNA reads TGCGCCAGCAGCCAGGAACAGGGTCGGGCTAACTATGGCTACACCTTC.

The chain employs TRBV25-1 and TRBJ1-2; D is perhaps TRBD1 (5 bases). Germline V gene sequence: CDR1 MGHDK, CDR2 SYGVNS. This CDR3 contains 12 residues. Between the trimmed V and J ends, which lost 8 bases and 6 bases, there was a span of 13 bases. As DNA, the CDR3 is TGTGCCAGCTCCGGACACGGTGATGGCTACACCTTC. It translates to CASSGHGDGYTF.

This clone occurred a few times. The rearrangement uses TRBV10-2 and TRBJ2-7; 9 positions match TRBD1. Germline trimming cut 6 bases from V and 7 bases from J; bases unmatched to any gene: 10. Germline CDR1 reads WSHSY; CDR2 reads SAAADI. CDR3 length: 14 amino acids. The CDR3 sequence: CASRSLGQGREQYF. The CDR3, as DNA: TGCGCCAGCAGGTCCTTAGGACAGGGGAGAGAGCAGTACTTC.

The rearrangement links TRBV2 to TRBJ2-7; 10 bases map to TRBD2. This CDR3 has 14 amino acids. Germline lookup yields CDR1 SNHLY and CDR2 FYNNEI. Unmatched junction bases numbered 5, after V lost 6 bases and J lost 3 bases. CDR3 sequence: CASRGSGRVYEQYF. CDR3 DNA: TGTGCCAGCAGGGGAAGCGGGAGGGTCTACGAGCAGTACTTC.

CDR3 coding DNA: TGTGCCAGCAGTGTCGAGCGGGACAGGGGGTTCGGTGAGCAGTTCTTC. It yields the protein CASSVERDRGFGEQFF. The rearrangement links TRBV2 to TRBJ2-1, with TRBD1 identical over 11 bases. The CDR3 has 16 residues. Germline V gene sequence: CDR1 SNHLY, CDR2 FYNNEI. V gave up 4 bases and J gave up 9 bases; unmatched junction bases: 11.

The chain recombines TRBV30 with TRBJ1-3; D uncertain. The CDR3 has 14 amino acids. The V and J ends lost 2 bases and 0 bases respectively, with 8 bases between them. Germline V lookup: CDR1 GTSNPN, CDR2 SVGIG (reference sequence). The chain's CDR3 is CAWSSKSSGNTIYF. Here the CDR3 DNA reads TGTGCCTGGAGTTCAAAGAGCTCTGGAAACACCATATATTTT.

The chain employs TRBV6-4 and TRBJ2-5; 7 positions match TRBD2. The CDR3 totals 13 residues. Unmatched junction bases numbered 3, after V lost 4 bases and J lost 4 bases. CDR1 MRHNA and CDR2 SNTAGT come from the germline V gene. CDR3 DNA sequence: TGTGCCAGCAGTGCGCGGGAGAGAGAGACCCAGTACTTC. Translated, it gives CASSARERETQYF.

The V call is TRBV30, the J call TRBJ1-2, with TRBD1 identical over 7 bases. Germline V CDR1 and CDR2: GTSNPN, SVGIG (reference sequence). Unmatched junction bases numbered 11, after V lost 3 bases and J lost 4 bases. The CDR3 has 15 residues. CDR3 amino acids: CAWRVLQGPFYGYTF. The CDR3 nucleotides read TGTGCCTGGAGGGTCTTACAGGGGCCTTTCTATGGCTACACCTTC.

The genes are TRBV15 and TRBJ1-6; 8 bases align to TRBD1. This CDR3 region has 15 residues. Germline trimming cut 0 bases from V and 8 bases from J; bases unmatched to any gene: 3. From germline, CDR1 is LNHNV and CDR2 YYDKDF (reference sequence). CDR3 nucleotide sequence: TGTGCCACCAGCAGAGATCCGACAGGGGATTCACCCCTCCACTTT. This encodes CATSRDPTGDSPLHF. Looking up the rest from reference TRBV15 and TRBJ1-6 gives the full variable domain: DAMVIQNPRYQVTQFGKPVTLSCSQTLNHNVMYWYQQKSSQAPKLLFHYYDKDFNNEADTPDNFQSRRPNTSFCFLDIRSPGLGDTAMYLCATSRDPTGDSPLHFGNGTRLTVT.